The 25 T cell receptor beta chains below were found in one sample sequenced in a study of T cells in Graves' hyperthyroidism and ophthalmopathy. What was amplified from RNA transcripts were TCR beta CDR3 regions. The TCR CDR3 was amplified in a first-round RT-PCR using the HTBI primer set. TCRdb independently ran MiXCR on the multiplex PCR reads; one entry per CDR3 protein. The profile shows roughly 580,000 distinct CDR3 sequences, just over 45% of them singletons. What was sequenced was peripheral blood or thyroid tissue (not recorded which). These receptors originate from a woman aged 18-29 years with Graves' hyperthyroidism.

As concerns this clonotype: One end of the junction varies from germline; a read error may be responsible. The chain couples TRBV7-6 to TRBJ1-6, with TRBD1 matching 7 bases. The germline V gene encodes CDR1 SGHVS and CDR2 FNYEAQ. The CDR3 has 15 residues. The CDR3 loop is CASSLETGIRSPLHF. The CDR3 DNA sequence: TGTGCCAGCAGCTTAGAGACAGGGATTCGTTCACCTCTCCACTTT. Together with reference TRBV7-6 and TRBJ1-6, the CDR3 gives the full variable domain: GAGVSQSPRYKVTKRGQDVALRCDPISGHVSLYWYRQALGQGPEFLTYFNYEAQQDKSGLPNDRFSAERPEGSISTLTIQRTEQRDSAMYRCASSLETGIRSPLHFGNGTRLTVT.

Of note for this clonotype: The CDR3 does not end in the conserved phenylalanine or tryptophan, so this is likely a read error. V and J are TRBV14 and TRBJ1-1; 8 bases agree with TRBD1. This CDR3 has 14 residues. The germline gives CDR1 SGHDN, CDR2 FVKESK. Trimming took 5 bases from V and 0 from J; bases not matched to a gene: 2. CDR3 in amino acids: CASSKTGVNTEAFL. DNA for the CDR3: TGTGCCAGCAGCAAGACAGGGGTGAACACTGAAGCTTTCCTT.

In this sample, this clonotype turned up a few times. The rearrangement links TRBV7-2 to TRBJ1-4; D is unresolved. Germline lookup yields CDR1 SGHTA and CDR2 FQGNSA. The CDR3 is 15 amino acids. Trimming cost V 0 bases and J 1 base, with 6 bases left between them. The CDR3 bases are TGTGCCAGCAGCTTAGCATGGGTAACTAATGAAAAACTGTTTTTT. Amino acids: CASSLAWVTNEKLFF.

This rearrangement joins TRBV7-2 to TRBJ1-5; D is undetermined. The CDR3 consists of 10 residues. From germline, CDR1 is SGHTA and CDR2 FQGNSA. The V end lost 5 bases, the J end lost 11 bases, and 7 bases lay between the germline ends. CDR3 region: CASSQQAQHF. In DNA form, the CDR3 reads TGTGCCAGCAGCCAGCAGGCCCAGCATTTT.

This clonotype turned up a few times. The rearrangement uses TRBV10-3 and TRBJ2-7, with TRBD2 identical over 10 bases. The junction had 6 bases not matched to a gene; V was cut back by 10 bases and J by 3 bases. Germline CDR1 reads ENHRY; CDR2 reads SYGVKD. There are 13 residues in the CDR3. Here the CDR3 DNA reads TGTGCCAGCAGGCTAGCGGGAGTCTACGAGCAGTACTTC. The encoded protein is CASRLAGVYEQYF.

This clonotype was seen a few times. This chain joins TRBV15 and TRBJ1-5; TRBD1 matches 8 bases. The germline CDR1 and CDR2 sequences are LNHNV and YYDKDF (reference sequence). Losses at the gene ends were 5 bases for V and 4 bases for J; bases not matched to a gene: 10. The CDR3 loop spans 16 amino acids. The CDR3 DNA reads as TGTGCCACCAGCCCAGGACAGGGCGTAAGAAATCAGCCCCAGCATTTT. This codes for CATSPGQGVRNQPQHF.

As to this clonotype: A much more abundant neighbour one base away suggests this may be a read error. This chain's CDR3 is CASSRDGIVAAETQYF. For the CDR3, the DNA is TGCGCCAGCAGCCGAGATGGTATAGTGGCTGCGGAGACCCAGTACTTC. The chain links TRBV7-8 to TRBJ2-5; D is unclear. The germline V gene has CDR1 SGHVS and CDR2 FQNEAQ. This CDR3 has 16 amino acids.

Turning to this clonotype: This may be a read error, as it is one base from a much larger clone. The chain carries TRBV19 and TRBJ2-7, with D hard to call. This CDR3 comprises 15 residues. Looked up from germline, CDR1 is LNHDA and CDR2 is SQIVND (reference sequence). The CDR3 region has the DNA TGTGCCAGTAGTATGGGGATTGAGAGCTCCTACCAGCAGTACTTC. Protein sequence: CASSMGIESSYQQYF.

This clonotype appeared many times. The rearrangement joins TRBV6-6 to TRBJ1-1; D remains unclear. V lost 2 bases and J 6 bases, leaving 7 bases between the germline ends. Germline CDR1 reads MNHNY; CDR2 reads SVGAGI (reference sequence). The CDR3 contains 12 residues. This CDR3 is CASSYKAAEAFF. As DNA, the CDR3 is TGTGCCAGCAGTTACAAGGCTGCTGAAGCTTTCTTT.

The CDR3 is CASSFSGKSQPQHF. DNA for the CDR3: TGTGCCAGCAGTTTTAGCGGGAAAAGTCAGCCCCAGCATTTT. The chain is built from TRBV2 and TRBJ1-5, with D unclear. The CDR3 length is 14 residues. V gave up 5 bases and J gave up 6 bases, with 14 bases separating them. CDR1 is SNHLY, CDR2 FYNNEI, per germline.

The CDR3 here is CATSRQGNGYTF. The DNA for the CDR3 is TGTGCCACCAGCAGGCAGGGGAATGGCTACACCTTC. V gene TRBV15 combines with J gene TRBJ1-2; a possible D gene is TRBD1 (6 bases). The CDR3 runs 12 residues. CDR1 LNHNV and CDR2 YYDKDF come from the germline V gene (reference sequence). V gave up 3 bases and J gave up 6 bases, with 8 bases separating them.

Comment on this clonotype: This could be a read error, since a much larger clone is one nucleotide away. The CDR3 DNA follows: TGTGCCGGTAGTATGACAGGGATCGAAGCTTTCTTT. It yields the protein CAGSMTGIEAFF. This rearrangement joins TRBV19 to TRBJ1-1, with 7 bases that match TRBD1. The CDR3 covers 12 residues. CDR1 and CDR2 (germline): LNHDA, SQIVND (reference sequence).

The gene calls are TRBV9 and TRBJ2-7; 7 bases map to TRBD2. The J segment lost 3 bases and the V segment lost 0 bases, leaving 6 bases of the junction unmatched. The CDR3 is 15 amino acids. CDR1 and CDR2 from the germline V gene are SGDLS and YYNGEE. The CDR3: CASSVGSTSSYEQYF. CDR3 nucleotides: TGTGCCAGCAGCGTAGGGTCGACTAGCAGCTACGAGCAGTACTTC.

V gene TRBV24-1 combines with J gene TRBJ1-1; 7 bases agree with TRBD1. The CDR3 covers 14 residues. V lost 7 bases and J lost 5; bases outside the gene matches: 9. Germline V gene sequence: CDR1 KGHDR, CDR2 SFDVKD. The CDR3 sequence is CATRETGRGTEAFF. In nucleotides, the CDR3 is TGTGCCACCAGAGAGACAGGGAGGGGGACTGAAGCTTTCTTT.

The gene calls are TRBV12-3 or TRBV12-4 and TRBJ2-5, with 8 bases matching TRBD1. The CDR3 has 15 residues. Trimming at V came to 5 bases and at J to 5 bases, leaving 10 bases not matched to a gene. The CDR3 sequence is CASSPRTGTLETQYF. The CDR3 DNA is TGTGCCAGCAGTCCTAGGACAGGGACCTTGGAGACCCAGTACTTC.

The chain has TRBV19 and TRBJ1-1; D is undetermined. V lost 6 bases to trimming and J lost 9 bases, with 14 bases between them. CDR3 size: 12 residues. The V gene's germline CDR1 is LNHDA and CDR2 SQIVND (reference sequence). The CDR3 loop is CASREGTVKAFF. In DNA form, the CDR3 reads TGTGCCAGTAGGGAGGGCACGGTTAAAGCTTTCTTT.

A word on this clonotype: Sequence at one end of the junction differs from germline and may be a read error. The V gene is TRBV5-1, the J gene TRBJ1-1, with D hard to call. CDR1 is SGHRS and CDR2 is YFSETQ in the germline V gene. The CDR3 runs to 14 residues. The CDR3 here is CASSAATANTEAFF. The CDR3 DNA reads as TGTGCCAGCAGTGCTGCAACAGCGAACACTGAAGCTTTCTTT.

This clonotype was seen a few times. The chain has TRBV7-9 and TRBJ2-7, with a possible D match to TRBD2 (6 bases). CDR3 size: 15 residues. The V and J ends lost 1 base and 5 bases respectively, with 15 bases between them. Germline CDR1 is SEHNR and CDR2 is FQNEAQ (reference sequence). CDR3 amino acids: CASSLVAGNRNEQYF. The CDR3 region has the DNA TGTGCCAGCAGCTTAGTGGCGGGAAATAGGAACGAGCAGTACTTC.

This clonotype has ten or more counts. The chain links TRBV2 to TRBJ1-5, with D unclear. The CDR3 is 15 amino acids. Germline CDR1 and CDR2: SNHLY and FYNNEI. The germline V and J ends were trimmed by 1 base and 0 bases, with 7 bases remaining between them. CDR3 amino acids: CASSEDSRSNQPQHF. As DNA, the CDR3 is TGTGCCAGCAGTGAAGACAGCCGTAGCAATCAGCCCCAGCATTTT.

The gene calls are TRBV7-3 and TRBJ2-7, with D possibly being TRBD2 (6 bases). CDR1 and CDR2 from the germline V gene are SGHTA and FQGTGA. CDR3 size: 15 residues. Trimming left V 6 bases short and J 6 bases short, with 21 bases between. The CDR3: CASSASRNSGGEQYF. The CDR3 DNA reads TGTGCCAGCAGTGCTAGCAGGAATAGCGGTGGCGAGCAGTACTTC.

This clonotype was seen many times. The chain links TRBV7-9 to TRBJ1-2; TRBD1 aligns across 9 bases. Germline V gene sequence: CDR1 SEHNR, CDR2 FQNEAQ (reference sequence). The CDR3 is 13 residues long. Unmatched junction bases numbered 7, after V lost 4 bases and J lost 10 bases. The CDR3 region is CASSSGTGHVYTF. The CDR3 region has the DNA TGTGCCAGCAGCTCCGGGACAGGGCATGTCTACACCTTC.

V gene TRBV20-1 combines with J gene TRBJ1-5; D remains ambiguous. Germline CDR1 reads DFQATT; CDR2 reads SNEGSKA (reference sequence). CDR3 size: 14 residues. V gave up 7 bases and J gave up 0 bases, with 13 bases separating them. The CDR3 loop is CSEVQPYSNQPQHF. The CDR3 DNA sequence: TGCAGTGAAGTTCAACCGTATAGCAATCAGCCCCAGCATTTT.

V is TRBV9 and J is TRBJ2-7, with 8 bases identical to TRBD1. The CDR3 runs 15 residues. CDR1 and CDR2 (germline): SGDLS, YYNGEE. The V segment lost 4 bases and the J segment 5 bases; nucleotides outside the gene matches: 11. The CDR3 is CASSQRGQASDEQYF. CDR3 nucleotides: TGTGCCAGCAGCCAGAGGGGACAGGCTTCGGACGAGCAGTACTTC.

Concerning this clonotype: One junction end does not reproduce the germline sequence, and a read error may be involved. The chain carries TRBV29-1 and TRBJ2-7, with TRBD2 identical over 9 bases. From germline, CDR1 is SQVTM and CDR2 ANQGSEA. This CDR3 region has 11 residues. The CDR3 spells CSVSGRPSLSF. The DNA for the CDR3 is TGCAGCGTGAGCGGGAGGCCGAGTCTGTCCTTC.

This clonotype has a count of ten or more. The genes are TRBV2 and TRBJ2-7; D is uncertain. CDR1 is SNHLY and CDR2 is FYNNEI in the germline V gene. This CDR3 spans 13 amino acids. V was pared by 3 bases and J by 3 bases, with 9 bases between. The CDR3 is CASSEFANYEQYF. In DNA form, the CDR3 reads TGTGCCAGCAGTGAGTTTGCCAACTACGAGCAGTACTTC. Filled out from reference TRBV2 and TRBJ2-7, the complete variable domain reads EPEVTQTPSHQVTQMGQEVILRCVPISNHLYFYWYRQILGQKVEFLVSFYNNEISEKSEIFDDQFSVERPDGSNFTLKIRSTKLEDSAMYFCASSEFANYEQYFGPGTRLTVT.